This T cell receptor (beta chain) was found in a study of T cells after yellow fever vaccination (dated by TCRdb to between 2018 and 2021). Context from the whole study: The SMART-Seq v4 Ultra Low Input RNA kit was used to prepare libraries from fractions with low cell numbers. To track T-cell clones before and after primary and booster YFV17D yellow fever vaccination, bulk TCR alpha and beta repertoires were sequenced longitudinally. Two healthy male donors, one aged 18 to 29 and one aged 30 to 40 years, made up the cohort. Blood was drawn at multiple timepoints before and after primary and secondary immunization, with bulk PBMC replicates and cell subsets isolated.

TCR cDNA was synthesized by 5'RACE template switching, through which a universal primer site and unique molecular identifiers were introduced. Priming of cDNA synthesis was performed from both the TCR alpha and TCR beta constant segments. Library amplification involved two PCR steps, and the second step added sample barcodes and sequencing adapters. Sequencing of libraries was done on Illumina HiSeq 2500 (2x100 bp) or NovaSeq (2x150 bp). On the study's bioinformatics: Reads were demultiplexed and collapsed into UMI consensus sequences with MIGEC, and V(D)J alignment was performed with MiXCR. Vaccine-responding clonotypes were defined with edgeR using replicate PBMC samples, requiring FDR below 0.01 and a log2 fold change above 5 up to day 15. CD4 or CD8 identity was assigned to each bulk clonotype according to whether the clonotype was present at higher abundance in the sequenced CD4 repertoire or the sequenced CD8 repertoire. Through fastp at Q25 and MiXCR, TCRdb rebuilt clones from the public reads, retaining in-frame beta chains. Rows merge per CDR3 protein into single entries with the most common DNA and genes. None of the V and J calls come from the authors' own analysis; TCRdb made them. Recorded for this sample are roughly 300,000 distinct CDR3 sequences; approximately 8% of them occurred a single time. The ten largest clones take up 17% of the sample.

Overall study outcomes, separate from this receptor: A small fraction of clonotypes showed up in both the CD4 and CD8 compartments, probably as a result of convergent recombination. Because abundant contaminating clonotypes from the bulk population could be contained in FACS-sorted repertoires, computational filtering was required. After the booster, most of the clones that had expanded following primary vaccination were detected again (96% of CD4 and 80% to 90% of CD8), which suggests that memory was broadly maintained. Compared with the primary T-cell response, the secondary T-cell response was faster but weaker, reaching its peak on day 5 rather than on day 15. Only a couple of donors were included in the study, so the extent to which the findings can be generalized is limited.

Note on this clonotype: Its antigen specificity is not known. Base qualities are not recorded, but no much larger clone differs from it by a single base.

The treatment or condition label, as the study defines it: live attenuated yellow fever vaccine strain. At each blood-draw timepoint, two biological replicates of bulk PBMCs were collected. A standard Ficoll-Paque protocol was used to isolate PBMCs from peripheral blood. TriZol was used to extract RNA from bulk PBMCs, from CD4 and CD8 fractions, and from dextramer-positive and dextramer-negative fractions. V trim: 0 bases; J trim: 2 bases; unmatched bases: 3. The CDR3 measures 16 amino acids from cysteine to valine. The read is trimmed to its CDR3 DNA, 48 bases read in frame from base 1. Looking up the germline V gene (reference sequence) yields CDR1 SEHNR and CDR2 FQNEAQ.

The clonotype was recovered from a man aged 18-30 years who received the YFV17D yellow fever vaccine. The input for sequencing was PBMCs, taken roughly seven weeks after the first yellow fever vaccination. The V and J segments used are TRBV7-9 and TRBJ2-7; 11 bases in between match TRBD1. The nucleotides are TGTGCCAGCAGCTTAGCGGGACAGGGGGTCCCCTACGAGCAGTACGTC. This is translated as CASSLAGQGVPYEQYV.